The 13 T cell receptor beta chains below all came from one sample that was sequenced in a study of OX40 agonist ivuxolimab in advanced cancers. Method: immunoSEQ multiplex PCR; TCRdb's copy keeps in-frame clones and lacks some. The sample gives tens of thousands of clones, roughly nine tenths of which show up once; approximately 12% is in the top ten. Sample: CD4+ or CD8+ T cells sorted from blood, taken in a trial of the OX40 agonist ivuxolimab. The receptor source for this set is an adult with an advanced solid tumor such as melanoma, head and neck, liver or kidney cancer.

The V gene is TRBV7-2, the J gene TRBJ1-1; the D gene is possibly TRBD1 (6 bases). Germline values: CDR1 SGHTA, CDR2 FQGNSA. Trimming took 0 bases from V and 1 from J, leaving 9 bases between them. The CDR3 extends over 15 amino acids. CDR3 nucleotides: TGTGCCAGCAGCTTAGCCTCAGGGGCGAACACTGAAGCTTTCTTT. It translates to CASSLASGANTEAFF.

The CDR3 protein is CASSFGSDGGEQYF. The DNA of the CDR3 is TGTGCCAGCAGTTTTGGATCCGACGGAGGCGAGCAGTACTTC. V is TRBV27 and J is TRBJ2-7; tentatively, D is TRBD2 (5 bases). The CDR3 sequence is 14 residues long. The V end was cut by 3 bases, the J end by 6 bases, with 15 bases between. The germline V gene has CDR1 MNHEY and CDR2 SMNVEV (reference sequence).

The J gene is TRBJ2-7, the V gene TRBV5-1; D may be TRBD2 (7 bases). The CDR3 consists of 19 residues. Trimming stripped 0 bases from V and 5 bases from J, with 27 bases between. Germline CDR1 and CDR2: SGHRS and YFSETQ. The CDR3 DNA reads TGCGCCAGCAGCTTGGTAGGGGCCGGGGGGCCAAGTGGTTGGAACGAGCAGTACTTC. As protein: CASSLVGAGGPSGWNEQYF.

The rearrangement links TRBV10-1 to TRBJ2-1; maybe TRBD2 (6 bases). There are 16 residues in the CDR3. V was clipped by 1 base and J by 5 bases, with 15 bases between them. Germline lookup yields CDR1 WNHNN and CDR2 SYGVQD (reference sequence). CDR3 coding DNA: TGCGCCAGCAGTGAGTTCAACGGGACTCTTAACAATGAGCAGTTCTTC. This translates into CASSEFNGTLNNEQFF.

The CDR3 reads CASSLSRTSGSEQYF. The CDR3 nucleotides are TGTGCCAGCAGCTTATCCCGGACTAGCGGGAGCGAGCAGTACTTC. V usage is TRBV7-2 and J usage is TRBJ2-7; 13 nucleotides line up with TRBD2. Germline values: CDR1 SGHTA, CDR2 FQGNSA. The CDR3 contains 15 residues. The V and J ends lost 2 bases and 6 bases, in that order; junction bases with no gene match: 4.

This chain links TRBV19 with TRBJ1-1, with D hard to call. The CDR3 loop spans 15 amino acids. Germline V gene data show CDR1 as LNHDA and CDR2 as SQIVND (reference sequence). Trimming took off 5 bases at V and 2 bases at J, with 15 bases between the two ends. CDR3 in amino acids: CASSVGTRGNTEAFF. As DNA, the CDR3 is TGTGCCAGTAGTGTAGGCACACGGGGAAACACTGAAGCTTTCTTT.

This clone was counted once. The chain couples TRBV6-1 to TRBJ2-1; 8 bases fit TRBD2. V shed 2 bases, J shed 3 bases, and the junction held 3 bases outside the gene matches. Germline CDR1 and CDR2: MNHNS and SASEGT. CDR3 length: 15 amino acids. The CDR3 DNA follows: TGTGCCAGCAGTGAACTAGCGGGTCTCTACAATGAGCAGTTCTTC. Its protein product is CASSELAGLYNEQFF.

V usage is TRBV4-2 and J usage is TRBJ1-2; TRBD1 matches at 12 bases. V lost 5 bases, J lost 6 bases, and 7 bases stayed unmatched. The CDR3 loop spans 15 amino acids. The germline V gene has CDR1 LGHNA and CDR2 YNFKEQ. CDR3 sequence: CASSAPGQGANGYTF. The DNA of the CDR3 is TGTGCCAGCAGCGCACCGGGACAGGGGGCCAATGGCTACACCTTC.

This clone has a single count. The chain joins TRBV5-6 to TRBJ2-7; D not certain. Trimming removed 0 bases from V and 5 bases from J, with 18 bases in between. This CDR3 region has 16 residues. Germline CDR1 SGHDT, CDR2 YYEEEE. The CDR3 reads CASSLAFDPREDEQYF. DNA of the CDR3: TGTGCCAGCAGCTTGGCCTTTGACCCCCGCGAGGACGAGCAGTACTTC.

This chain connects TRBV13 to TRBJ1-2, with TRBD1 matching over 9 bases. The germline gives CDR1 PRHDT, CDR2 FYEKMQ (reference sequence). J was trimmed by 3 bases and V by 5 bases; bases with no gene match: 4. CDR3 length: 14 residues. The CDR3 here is CASSEDRGHYGYTF. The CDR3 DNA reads TGTGCCAGCAGCGAGGACAGGGGACACTATGGCTACACCTTC.

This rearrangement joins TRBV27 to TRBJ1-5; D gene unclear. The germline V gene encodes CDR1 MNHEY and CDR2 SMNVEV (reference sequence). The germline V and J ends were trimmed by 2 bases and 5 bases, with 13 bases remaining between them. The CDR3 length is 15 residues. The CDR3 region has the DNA TGTGCCAGCAGTTTAACCCAGAACCGACATCAGCCCCAGCATTTT. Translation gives CASSLTQNRHQPQHF.

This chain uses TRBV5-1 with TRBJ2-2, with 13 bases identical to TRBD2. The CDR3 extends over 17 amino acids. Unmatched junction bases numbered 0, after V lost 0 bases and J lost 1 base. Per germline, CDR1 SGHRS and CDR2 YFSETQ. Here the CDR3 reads CASSLGLAGGNTGELFF. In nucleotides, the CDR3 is TGCGCCAGCAGCTTGGGACTAGCGGGAGGGAACACCGGGGAGCTGTTTTTT.

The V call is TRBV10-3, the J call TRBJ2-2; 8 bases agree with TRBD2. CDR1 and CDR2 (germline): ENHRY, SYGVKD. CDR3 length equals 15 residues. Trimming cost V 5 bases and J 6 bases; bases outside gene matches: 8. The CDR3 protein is CAISPSGGRPGELFF. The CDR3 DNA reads TGTGCCATCAGTCCGAGCGGCGGGAGGCCCGGGGAGCTGTTTTTT.